This passage covers 7 T cell receptor beta chains from one sample sequenced in a study of PD-L1 blockade in urothelial cancer. Produced via immunoSEQ multiplex PCR; TCRdb's table is partial and in-frame only. The sample holds roughly 16,000 clones, around 91% seen once. Time point of the sample: pretreatment peripheral blood. The input for sequencing was PBMCs, taken around atezolizumab (anti-PD-L1) treatment. These receptor sequences come from a man between 65 and 85 years old with urothelial cancer.

The chain couples TRBV4-2 to TRBJ2-5, with D perhaps TRBD1 (6 bases). Trimming removed 0 bases at V and 9 bases at J, with 23 bases between. There are 17 residues in the CDR3. Germline lookup yields CDR1 LGHNA and CDR2 YNFKEQ. The CDR3 loop reads CASSQDQGSISQRAQYF. The CDR3 nucleotides are TGTGCCAGCAGCCAAGATCAGGGGAGCATCTCCCAGAGGGCCCAGTACTTC.

This chain uses TRBV19 with TRBJ2-2, with TRBD1 matching 8 bases. Germline loops: CDR1 LNHDA, CDR2 SQIVND (reference sequence). The V and J ends lost 5 bases and 1 base, in that order; junction bases with no gene match: 6. The CDR3 is 16 residues long. CDR3 amino acids: CASSLSGTGNTGELFF. DNA for the CDR3: TGTGCCAGTAGTCTATCCGGGACAGGGAACACCGGGGAGCTGTTTTTT.

In regard to this clone: The junction departs from germline at one end; a sequencing error may be responsible. The rearrangement joins TRBV19 to TRBJ2-6, with D tentatively TRBD1 (5 bases). In germline, CDR1 is LNHDA, CDR2 SQIVND (reference sequence). The CDR3 has 15 residues. Written as DNA, the CDR3 is TGTGCCAGTAGTATTGGGCAGGGTGGGTCCAACGTCCTGACTTTC. Amino acid sequence: CASSIGQGGSNVLTF.

The rearrangement links TRBV2 to TRBJ2-1; no clear D. V shed 0 bases and J shed 6 bases, with 9 bases lying between them. This CDR3 spans 14 amino acids. The germline V gene has CDR1 SNHLY and CDR2 FYNNEI. DNA for the CDR3: TGTGCCAGCAGTGAAGCCGAGGCTATCAATGAGCAGTTCTTC. It yields the protein CASSEAEAINEQFF.

This clone was seen once. This chain links TRBV7-2 with TRBJ2-7; 8 nucleotides agree with TRBD1. CDR1 and CDR2 (germline): SGHTA, FQGNSA. The CDR3 sequence is 12 residues long. After removal of 4 bases from V and 4 bases from J, the junction contained 0 bases not matched to a gene. CDR3 bases: TGTGCCAGCAGCTGGGACAGGTACGAGCAGTACTTC. It encodes CASSWDRYEQYF.

This chain joins TRBV5-5 and TRBJ1-5; weak D call: TRBD1 (6 bases). CDR1 and CDR2 from the germline V gene are SGHKS and YYEKEE (reference sequence). This CDR3 is 15 amino acids long. The V gene lost 4 bases and the J gene lost 8 bases, with 19 bases spanning the gap. CDR3 sequence reads: CASSRTTGREEPQHF. The CDR3 nucleotides read TGTGCCAGCAGCCGAACAACAGGGCGGGAGGAGCCCCAGCATTTT.

The V gene is TRBV30, the J gene TRBJ2-7; D may be TRBD1 (6 bases). Germline loops: CDR1 GTSNPN, CDR2 SVGIG (reference sequence). The CDR3 runs to 15 residues. Trimming took off 2 bases at V and 0 bases at J, with 14 bases between the two ends. Here the CDR3 DNA reads TGTGCCTGGAGTCGAACAGGGATCAGCTCCTACGAGCAGTACTTC. This encodes CAWSRTGISSYEQYF.